The T cell receptor beta chain under discussion was sequenced for a study of blood T cells in healthy people across ages. This CDR3 has 13 residues. V lost 6 bases, J lost 5 bases, and 13 bases lay in between. CDR1 is SGHTA, CDR2 FQGNSA, per germline. It was with a sample-barcoded 5' primer and a J-beta primer mix that a second PCR of about 7 to 12 cycles was run. TCRdb ran MiXCR on the 5' RACE reads and lists one entry per CDR3 protein. The sample yields 870,000 or so distinct CDR3 sequences, 25% to 30% seen once. Those donating, healthy Caucasian individuals from Russia, were aged roughly 6 to 100. General study results and limits: A roughly linear age-dependent decrease characterized TCR beta diversity per million T cells.

This clonotype was picked up a small number of times. Its matching antigen is unknown. The sequenced sample was blood. This TCR came from a woman aged 80 or older in good health. V and J are TRBV7-2 and TRBJ2-5; TRBD1 is a possible D gene (6 bases). CDR3 amino acids: CASRYTGQETQYF. In DNA, the CDR3 is TGTGCCAGCAGATATACAGGGCAGGAGACCCAGTACTTC.